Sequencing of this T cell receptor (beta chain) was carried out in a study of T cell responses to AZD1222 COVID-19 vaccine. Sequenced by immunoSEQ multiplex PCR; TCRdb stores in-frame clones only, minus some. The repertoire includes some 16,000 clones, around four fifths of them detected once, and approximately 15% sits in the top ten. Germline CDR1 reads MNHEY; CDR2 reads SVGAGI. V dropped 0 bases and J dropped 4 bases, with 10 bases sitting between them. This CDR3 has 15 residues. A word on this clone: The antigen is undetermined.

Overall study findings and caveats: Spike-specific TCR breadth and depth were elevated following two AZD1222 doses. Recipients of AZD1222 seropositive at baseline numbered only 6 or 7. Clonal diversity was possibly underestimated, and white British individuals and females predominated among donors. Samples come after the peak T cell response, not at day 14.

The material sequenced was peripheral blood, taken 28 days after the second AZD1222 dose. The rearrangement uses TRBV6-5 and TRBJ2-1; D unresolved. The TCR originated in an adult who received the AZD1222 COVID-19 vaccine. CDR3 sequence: CASSYSPFSYNEQFF. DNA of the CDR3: TGTGCCAGCAGTTACTCCCCCTTTTCATACAATGAGCAGTTCTTC.